This T cell receptor (beta chain) was captured by sequencing in a study of blood T cell repertoires in COVID-19. Overall study context: PBMCs, B-cell-depleted T cells, or T cells were the source of the cDNA or gDNA that made up the material.

Generated by immunoSEQ multiplex PCR, the TCRdb table keeps only in-frame clones and is missing some. The sample lists fewer than 350,000 clones, 89% seen once, with 1.7% in the top ten. Trimming took off 5 bases at V and 3 bases at J, with 11 bases between the two ends. The CDR3 sequence is 13 residues long. The germline gives CDR1 SGHVS, CDR2 FNYEAQ. Living in roughly 23 US areas, the participants were between roughly 18 and 90 years of age. Categorization into cohorts depended on clinical history that participants reported. Specimen: PBMCs or T cells enriched from blood (not recorded which). J is TRBJ2-7 and V is TRBV7-6; tentative D call: TRBD1 (6 bases). The clonotype was recovered from a woman aged 35 to 49 who had recovered from COVID-19. CDR3 loop: CASSRDTNYEQYF. The CDR3 coding sequence is TGTGCCAGCAGCCGGGACACGAACTACGAGCAGTACTTC.